Listed below are T cell receptor beta chains from one sample, sequenced in a study of graft-versus-host responses after intestinal transplantation. For these TCRs, the target antigens are not known. The protocol was immunoSEQ multiplex PCR, while the TCRdb copy is restricted to in-frame clones and leaves out a portion. This table holds 90,000 to 150,000 clones, about 93% found once. Sequenced material: unstimulated CD4+ T cells sorted from spleen or lymph node cells, taken before intestinal transplant. The receptors were sampled from a human donor who received an intestinal transplant. Both conserved end residues are part of each CDR3. Each record gives: CDR3 DNA, CDR3 protein, V gene, D gene, J gene, CDR3 length. D genes are given only for firm matches.

cdr3_nt: TGTGCCAGCAGTTTACCGGGAAAGGGCTCCTACGAGCAGTACTTC
cdr3_aa: CASSLPGKGSYEQYF
v_call: TRBV27
d_call: NA
j_call: TRBJ2-7
cdr3_length: 15

cdr3_nt: TGTGCCAGCAGTTACTCGAAGACGGGTAGCTCCTACGAGCAGTACTTC
cdr3_aa: CASSYSKTGSSYEQYF
v_call: TRBV6-6
d_call: NA
j_call: TRBJ2-7
cdr3_length: 16

cdr3_nt: TGTGCCAGTAGTATCGGCAGGGGTGAGAACACTGAAGCTTTCTTT
cdr3_aa: CASSIGRGENTEAFF
v_call: TRBV19
d_call: NA
j_call: TRBJ1-1
cdr3_length: 15

cdr3_nt: TGTGCCAGCAGTTACCTAGCGGGGCAGTACGAGCAGTACTTC
cdr3_aa: CASSYLAGQYEQYF
v_call: TRBV6-5
d_call: TRBD2
j_call: TRBJ2-7
cdr3_length: 14

cdr3_nt: TGTGCCAGCAGTTACACCAGACAGGGAGGTGGAAACACCATATATTTT
cdr3_aa: CASSYTRQGGGNTIYF
v_call: TRBV6-5
d_call: TRBD1
j_call: TRBJ1-3
cdr3_length: 16

cdr3_nt: TGCGCCAGCAGCAACAGGGGGCTGGGAAACACCATATATTTT
cdr3_aa: CASSNRGLGNTIYF
v_call: TRBV5-1
d_call: TRBD1
j_call: TRBJ1-3
cdr3_length: 14

cdr3_nt: TGTGCCAGCAGCCAAGGACCCTACGAGCAGTACTTC
cdr3_aa: CASSQGPYEQYF
v_call: TRBV4-2
d_call: NA
j_call: TRBJ2-7
cdr3_length: 12

cdr3_nt: TGTGCCAGCTCACCACGGACAGGGTCTAGCGACATTCAGTACTTC
cdr3_aa: CASSPRTGSSDIQYF
v_call: TRBV18
d_call: TRBD1
j_call: TRBJ2-4
cdr3_length: 15

cdr3_nt: TGCGCCAGCAGCCCAGAAGGGACGGACTATGGCTACACCTTC
cdr3_aa: CASSPEGTDYGYTF
v_call: TRBV5-1
d_call: NA
j_call: TRBJ1-2
cdr3_length: 14

cdr3_nt: TGTGCAGTGGACATGGGTGGAAACACCATATATTTT
cdr3_aa: CAVDMGGNTIYF
v_call: TRBV30
d_call: NA
j_call: TRBJ1-3
cdr3_length: 12

cdr3_nt: TGTGCCAGCAGCTTAGGTCCGGGAGGGCCTGAGCAGTATTTT
cdr3_aa: CASSLGPGGPEQYF
v_call: TRBV11-1
d_call: TRBD2
j_call: TRBJ2-3
cdr3_length: 14